A selection of T cell receptor beta chains follows, all from one sample in a study of shared clonotypes between healthy human individuals. Produced via immunoSEQ multiplex PCR; TCRdb's table is partial and in-frame only. The data hold fewer than 850,000 clones, with 72% observed a single time. Sequenced input: memory CD4+ T cells sorted from blood. The receptors were sampled from a woman aged 30 to 39 in good health. The CDR3 runs from the conserved cysteine through the conserved F or W. A D gene is named only where the DNA matches it firmly. For some rows the clone size is stated as once, few or many, or as a class when expanded; others skip it.

clone size	V gene	D gene	J gene	CDR3 DNA	CDR3 protein
-	TRBV27	-	TRBJ2-5	TGTGCCAGCAGCCCAGGGCCCTCTTGGCTTCAAGAGACCCAGTACTTC	CASSPGPSWLQETQYF
-	TRBV7-2	TRBD1	TRBJ2-5	TGTGCCAGCAGCTCTGACAGGGGGTCAGAGACCCAGTACTTC	CASSSDRGSETQYF
-	TRBV7-9	-	TRBJ2-5	TGTGCCAGCAGCGATGCAGGATATGGCCAAGAGACCCAGTACTTC	CASSDAGYGQETQYF
-	TRBV7-9	-	TRBJ2-1	TGTGCCAGCAGCTTAGGTAGTAATGAGCAGTTCTTC	CASSLGSNEQFF
-	TRBV4-2	TRBD1	TRBJ2-1	TGTGCCAGCAGCCGACAAACCGGGACAGGGGACAATGAGCAGTTCTTC	CASSRQTGTGDNEQFF
few	TRBV28	-	TRBJ2-5	TGTGCCAGCAGTTTACGAGAGACCCAGTACTTC	CASSLRETQYF
-	TRBV15	-	TRBJ2-1	TGTGCCACCAGCAGAGGGGCGGGCGGTTACGATTACAATGAGCAGTTCTTC	CATSRGAGGYDYNEQFF
-	TRBV7-2	TRBD1	TRBJ1-2	TGTGCCAGCAGCTCCCGGGGGACAGCCAACTATGGCTACACCTTC	CASSSRGTANYGYTF
-	TRBV27	TRBD2	TRBJ2-7	TGTGCCAGCAGAAATTTAGCGGGAGGGTCCCACGAGCAGTACTTC	CASRNLAGGSHEQYF
-	TRBV5-4	-	TRBJ1-4	TGTGCCAGCAGTCGGGCCCAGCAGGGGTCGCGTGAAAAACTGTTTTTT	CASSRAQQGSREKLFF
-	TRBV19	TRBD1	TRBJ1-5	TGTGCCAGTAGCGAGACAGGGGGCTTTTCAGGACAGCCCCAGCATTTT	CASSETGGFSGQPQHF
-	TRBV18	TRBD1	TRBJ1-5	TGTGCCAGCTCTCCACAGGGGTCGGACAATCAGCCCCAGCATTTT	CASSPQGSDNQPQHF
-	TRBV7-2	-	TRBJ2-7	TGTGCCAGCAGGGGCGGTGCGTACGAGCAGTACTTC	CASRGGAYEQYF
many	TRBV7-2	TRBD2	TRBJ2-5	TGTGCCAGCAGCGTAGTAGCGGGAGGGGCGGAGACCCAGTACTTC	CASSVVAGGAETQYF
-	TRBV5-8	-	TRBJ1-1	TGTGCCAGCAGCCTCGGAGGATTCAGGGTTATTGAAGCTTTCTTT	CASSLGGFRVIEAFF
-	TRBV19	TRBD1	TRBJ2-7	TGTGCCAGTAGTTCCACCGGGACAGGAGACCTCTACGAGCAGTACTTC	CASSSTGTGDLYEQYF
once	TRBV2	-	TRBJ2-7	TGTGCCAGCAGTGATCGGTTTTTGAGCTCCTACGAGCAGTACTTC	CASSDRFLSSYEQYF
-	TRBV30	-	TRBJ2-3	TGTGCCTGGACGCCGGGGGTGTACACAGATACGCAGTATTTT	CAWTPGVYTDTQYF
once	TRBV6-1	-	TRBJ1-1	TGTGCCAGCAGGGGAAGGGGGAACCCCAACACTGAAGCTTTCTTT	CASRGRGNPNTEAFF
-	TRBV28	-	TRBJ1-1	TGTGCCAGCAGTTTAAGTAAGTATGAAGCTTTCTTT	CASSLSKYEAFF
-	TRBV11-2	TRBD2	TRBJ2-7	TGTGCCAGCAGCTGGAGAGGAGCGGGAGTCTACGAGCAGTACTTC	CASSWRGAGVYEQYF
many	TRBV6-4	-	TRBJ1-3	TGTGCCAGCAGTGCAACTACAGGGCCTGGAAACACCATATATTTT	CASSATTGPGNTIYF
-	TRBV5-8	TRBD2	TRBJ2-3	TGTGCCAGCAGCATCAGCGGGAGAGGGACAGATACGCAGTATTTT	CASSISGRGTDTQYF
few	TRBV2	-	TRBJ2-7	TGTGCCAGCAATGAGGGGAGAAACGAGCAGTACTTC	CASNEGRNEQYF
-	TRBV6-4	TRBD2	TRBJ2-1	TGTGCCAGCAGTCCCCAGGTGGGGCGGGAGATCGATGAGCAGTTCTTC	CASSPQVGREIDEQFF